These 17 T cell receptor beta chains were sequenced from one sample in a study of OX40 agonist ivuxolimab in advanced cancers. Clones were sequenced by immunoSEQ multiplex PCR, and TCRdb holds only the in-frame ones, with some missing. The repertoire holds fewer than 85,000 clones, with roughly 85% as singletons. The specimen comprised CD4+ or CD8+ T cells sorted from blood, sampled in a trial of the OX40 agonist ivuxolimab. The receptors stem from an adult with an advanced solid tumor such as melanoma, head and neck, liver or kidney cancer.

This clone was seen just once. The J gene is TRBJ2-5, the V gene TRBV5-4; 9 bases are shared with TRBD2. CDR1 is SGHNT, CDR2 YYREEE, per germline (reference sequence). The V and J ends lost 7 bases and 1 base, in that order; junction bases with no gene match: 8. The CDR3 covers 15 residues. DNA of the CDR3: TGTGCCAGCGGGAATAGCGGGGGCCCCCAAGAGACCCAGTACTTC. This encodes CASGNSGGPQETQYF. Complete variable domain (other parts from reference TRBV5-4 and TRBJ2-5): ETGVTQSPTHLIKTRGQQVTLRCSSQSGHNTVSWYQQALGQGPQFIFQYYREEENGRGNFPPRFSGLQFPNYSSELNVNALELDDSALYLCASGNSGGPQETQYFGPGTRLLVL.

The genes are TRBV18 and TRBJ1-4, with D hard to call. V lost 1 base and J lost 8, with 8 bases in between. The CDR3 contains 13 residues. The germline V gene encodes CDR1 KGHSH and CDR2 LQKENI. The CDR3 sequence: CASSPLGNEKLFF. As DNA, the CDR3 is TGTGCCAGCTCACCACTAGGAAACGAAAAACTGTTTTTT.

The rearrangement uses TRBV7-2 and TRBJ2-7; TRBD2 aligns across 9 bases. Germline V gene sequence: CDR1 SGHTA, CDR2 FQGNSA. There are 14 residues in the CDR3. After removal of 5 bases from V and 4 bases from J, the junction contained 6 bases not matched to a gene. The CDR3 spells CASSAGLAPYEQYF. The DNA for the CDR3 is TGTGCCAGCAGCGCCGGACTAGCGCCGTACGAGCAGTACTTC.

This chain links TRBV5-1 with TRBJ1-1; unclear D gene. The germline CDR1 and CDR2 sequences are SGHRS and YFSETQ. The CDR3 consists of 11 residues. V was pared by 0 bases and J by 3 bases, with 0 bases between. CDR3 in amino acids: CASSLDTEAFF. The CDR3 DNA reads TGCGCCAGCAGCTTGGACACTGAAGCTTTCTTT.

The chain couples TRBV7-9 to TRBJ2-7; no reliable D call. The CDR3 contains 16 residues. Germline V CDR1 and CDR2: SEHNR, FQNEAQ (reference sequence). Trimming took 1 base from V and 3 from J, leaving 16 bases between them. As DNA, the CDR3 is TGTGCCAGCAGCTTAGGGTCTGGGATTGGGGACTACGAGCAGTACTTC. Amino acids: CASSLGSGIGDYEQYF.

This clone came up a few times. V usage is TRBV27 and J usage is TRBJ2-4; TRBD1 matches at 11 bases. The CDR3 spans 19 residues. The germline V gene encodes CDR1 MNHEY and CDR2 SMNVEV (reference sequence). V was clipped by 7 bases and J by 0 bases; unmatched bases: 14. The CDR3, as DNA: TGTGCCAGCACTCCACCGGGACAGGGGGTGCAACTAGCCAAAAACATTCAGTACTTC. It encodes CASTPPGQGVQLAKNIQYF.

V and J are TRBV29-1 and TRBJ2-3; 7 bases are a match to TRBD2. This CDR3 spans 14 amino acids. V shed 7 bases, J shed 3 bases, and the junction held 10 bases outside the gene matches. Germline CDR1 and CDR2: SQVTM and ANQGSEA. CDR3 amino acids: CSAATSLTTDTQYF. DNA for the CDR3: TGCAGCGCCGCGACTAGCCTCACAACAGATACGCAGTATTTT.

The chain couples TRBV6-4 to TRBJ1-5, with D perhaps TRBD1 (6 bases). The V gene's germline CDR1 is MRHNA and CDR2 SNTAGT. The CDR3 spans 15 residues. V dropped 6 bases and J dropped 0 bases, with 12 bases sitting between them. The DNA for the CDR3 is TGTGCCAGCAGGTACGGACAGTCTAGCAATCAGCCCCAGCATTTT. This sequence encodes CASRYGQSSNQPQHF.

The chain's CDR3 is CASSLGLAGGSSYEQYF. As DNA, the CDR3 is TGCGCCAGCAGCTTGGGACTAGCGGGGGGCAGCTCCTACGAGCAGTACTTC. The chain employs TRBV5-1 and TRBJ2-7; 13 bases match TRBD2. This CDR3 is 17 amino acids long. Unmatched junction bases numbered 3, after V lost 0 bases and J lost 0 bases. CDR1 and CDR2 (germline): SGHRS, YFSETQ.

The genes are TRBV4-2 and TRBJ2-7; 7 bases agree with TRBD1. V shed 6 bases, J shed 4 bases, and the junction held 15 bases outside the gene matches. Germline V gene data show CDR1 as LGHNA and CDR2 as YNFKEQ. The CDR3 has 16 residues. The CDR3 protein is CASSPRGRNGFYEQYF. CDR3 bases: TGTGCCAGCAGTCCTAGGGGGCGTAACGGGTTTTACGAGCAGTACTTC.

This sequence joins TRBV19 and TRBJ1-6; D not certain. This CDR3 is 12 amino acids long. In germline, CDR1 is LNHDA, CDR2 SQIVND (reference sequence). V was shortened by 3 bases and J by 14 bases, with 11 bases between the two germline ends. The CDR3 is CASSIPGASLHF. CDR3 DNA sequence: TGTGCCAGTAGTATTCCGGGAGCCTCCCTCCACTTT.

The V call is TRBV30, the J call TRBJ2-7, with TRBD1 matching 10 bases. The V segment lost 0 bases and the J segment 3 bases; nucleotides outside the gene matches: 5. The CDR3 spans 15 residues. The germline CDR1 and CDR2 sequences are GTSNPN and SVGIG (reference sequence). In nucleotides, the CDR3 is TGTGCCTGGAGTGTACCGGGACAGGGGTTCTACGAGCAGTACTTC. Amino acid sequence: CAWSVPGQGFYEQYF.

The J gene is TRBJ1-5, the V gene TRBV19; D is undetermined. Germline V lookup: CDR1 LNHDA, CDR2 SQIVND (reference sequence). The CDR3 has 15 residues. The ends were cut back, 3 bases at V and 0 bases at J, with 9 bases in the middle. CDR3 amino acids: CASSISPLSNQPQHF. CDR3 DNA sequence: TGTGCCAGTAGTATCTCGCCTCTTAGCAATCAGCCCCAGCATTTT.

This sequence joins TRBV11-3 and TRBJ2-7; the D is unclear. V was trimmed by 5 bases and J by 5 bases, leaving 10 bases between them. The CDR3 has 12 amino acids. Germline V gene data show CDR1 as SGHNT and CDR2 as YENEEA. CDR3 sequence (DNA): TGTGCCAGCAGCCCCGCCCTCCACGAGCAGTACTTC. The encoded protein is CASSPALHEQYF.

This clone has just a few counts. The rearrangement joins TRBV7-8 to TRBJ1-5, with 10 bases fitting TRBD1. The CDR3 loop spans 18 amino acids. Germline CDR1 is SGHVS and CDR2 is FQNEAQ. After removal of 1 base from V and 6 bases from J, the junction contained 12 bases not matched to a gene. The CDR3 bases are TGTGCCAGCAGCTTAGGGCTCCGACAGGGGGCGTTAGGTCAGCCCCAGCATTTT. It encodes CASSLGLRQGALGQPQHF.

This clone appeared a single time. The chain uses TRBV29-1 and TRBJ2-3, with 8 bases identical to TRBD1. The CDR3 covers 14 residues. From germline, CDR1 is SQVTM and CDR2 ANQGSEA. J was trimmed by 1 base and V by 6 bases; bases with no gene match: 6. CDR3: CSVRDRQGTDTQYF. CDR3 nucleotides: TGCAGCGTCCGGGACAGGCAAGGCACAGATACGCAGTATTTT.

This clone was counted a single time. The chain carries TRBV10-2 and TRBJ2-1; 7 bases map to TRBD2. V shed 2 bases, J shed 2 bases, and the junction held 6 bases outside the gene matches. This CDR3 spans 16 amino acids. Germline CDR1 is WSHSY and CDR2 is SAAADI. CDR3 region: CASSEGRATTYNEQFF. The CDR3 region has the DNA TGCGCCAGCAGTGAGGGGAGGGCAACGACCTACAATGAGCAGTTCTTC.